A single sample gave rise to the 22 T cell receptor beta chains below, sequenced in a study of naive CD8 T cells in extremely preterm neonates. Whole-study results and caveats: Preterm infants showed shorter CDR3s, fewer N additions and less trimming than older groups.

No antigen is known for these receptors. Libraries were prepared by immunoSEQ multiplex PCR; TCRdb keeps only in-frame clonotypes and omits some of them. This sample has 20,000 to 30,000 clones, with about nine tenths found just once. Samples were taken at extremely preterm deliveries at roughly 22-27 weeks of gestation. The sequenced sample consisted of naive CD8+ T cells from cord blood. These receptors were obtained from a boy who was born preterm.

The chain uses TRBV6-1 and TRBJ2-7; D is uncertain. V was pared by 3 bases and J by 7 bases, with 7 bases between. The CDR3 length is 11 residues. Germline V CDR1 and CDR2: MNHNS, SASEGT. Written as DNA, the CDR3 is TGTGCCAGCAGTGAGGCTAGGGAGCAGTACTTC. The encoded protein is CASSEAREQYF.

This clone has just one count. The V and J genes are TRBV9 and TRBJ2-7; tentatively, D is TRBD1 or TRBD2 (6 bases each). The CDR3 length is 14 residues. CDR1 is SGDLS, CDR2 YYNGEE, per germline. Deletions cut 0 bases from V and 2 bases from J, with 9 bases between. This chain's CDR3 is CASSVGGTTYEQYF. The CDR3 coding sequence is TGTGCCAGCAGCGTAGGCGGGACAACCTACGAGCAGTACTTC.

The chain joins TRBV30 to TRBJ2-7; 7 positions agree with TRBD2. In germline, CDR1 is GTSNPN, CDR2 SVGIG (reference sequence). The CDR3 is 12 residues long. V was pared by 1 base and J by 4 bases, with 1 base of the junction left unmatched. CDR3 region: CAWSGTSYEQYF. Written as DNA, the CDR3 is TGTGCCTGGAGTGGGACTAGTTACGAGCAGTACTTC. The full variable domain, in which reference TRBV30 and TRBJ2-7 provide the parts outside the CDR3, is SQTIHQWPATLVQPVGSPLSLECTVEGTSNPNLYWYRQAAGRGLQLLFYSVGIGQISSEVPQNLSASRPQDRQFILSSKKLLLSDSGFYLCAWSGTSYEQYFGPGTRLTVT.

This chain uses TRBV6-5 with TRBJ1-3, with D maybe TRBD1 (5 bases). In germline, CDR1 is MNHEY, CDR2 SVGAGI. V lost 0 bases to trimming and J lost 2 bases, with 5 bases between them. This CDR3 is built from 14 residues. In nucleotides, the CDR3 is TGTGCCAGCAGTTACTCAGGGGCTGGAAACACCATATATTTT. Its translation: CASSYSGAGNTIYF.

Comment on this clone: The junction departs from the called germline gene at one end, perhaps through a read error. The J gene is TRBJ1-5, the V gene TRBV4-1; D may be TRBD1 (6 bases). The CDR3 has 10 residues. CDR1 and CDR2 (germline): MGHRA, YSYEKL. The CDR3 here is CASSQQGMNF. CDR3 DNA: TGCGCCAGCAGCCAACAGGGGATGAATTTT.

This clone came up once. V and J are TRBV12-5 and TRBJ2-3, with 8 nucleotides matching TRBD1. The germline gives CDR1 LGHNT, CDR2 FRNRAP. Trimming took 6 bases from V and 1 from J; bases not matched to a gene: 9. This CDR3 contains 16 residues. The CDR3 DNA reads as TGTGCTAGTGGCGATACCCTCAGGGGGCGCACAGATACGCAGTATTTT. Residues: CASGDTLRGRTDTQYF. Drawing the rest from reference TRBV12-5 and TRBJ2-3, the complete variable domain is DARVTQTPRHKVTEMGQEVTMRCQPILGHNTVFWYRQTMMQGLELLAYFRNRAPLDDSGMPKDRFSAEMPDATLATLKIQPSEPRDSAVYFCASGDTLRGRTDTQYFGPGTRLTVL.

V usage is TRBV4-3 and J usage is TRBJ2-1, with D tentatively TRBD2 (5 bases). The length of the CDR3 is 15 residues. V was cut by 1 base and J by 3 bases, with 10 bases left in between. Germline assignment: CDR1 LGHNA and CDR2 YSLEER. The CDR3 is CASSQAEGSYNEQFF. The CDR3 coding sequence is TGCGCCAGCAGCCAAGCTGAAGGGAGCTACAATGAGCAGTTCTTC.

The chain employs TRBV2 and TRBJ2-7, with D unclear. Trimming cost V 4 bases and J 2 bases, with 3 bases left between them. This CDR3 comprises 11 residues. Germline CDR1 reads SNHLY; CDR2 reads FYNNEI. Written as DNA, the CDR3 is TGTGCCAGCAGTGCAGCCTACGAGCAGTACTTC. Amino acid sequence: CASSAAYEQYF.

This sequence joins TRBV7-2 and TRBJ1-2; D may be TRBD1 (5 bases). CDR1 is SGHTA, CDR2 FQGNSA, per germline. V was cut by 3 bases and J by 5 bases, with 7 bases left in between. The CDR3 is 12 amino acids. The CDR3 reads CASSFGGYGYTF. CDR3 nucleotides: TGTGCCAGCAGCTTCGGGGGATATGGCTACACCTTC.

The J gene is TRBJ2-7, the V gene TRBV11-3, with TRBD2 identical over 7 bases. The V gene's germline CDR1 is SGHNT and CDR2 YENEEA. With 1 base clipped from V and 0 bases from J, the junction kept 0 bases outside the gene matches. The CDR3 has 14 amino acids. The CDR3 DNA reads as TGTGCCAGCAGCTTAGCGGGGGGCTCCTACGAGCAGTACTTC. It specifies CASSLAGGSYEQYF.

V and J are TRBV7-2 and TRBJ2-5, with TRBD2 matching 9 bases. The CDR3 has 17 residues. Trimming at V came to 2 bases and at J to 3 bases, leaving 10 bases not matched to a gene. In germline, CDR1 is SGHTA, CDR2 FQGNSA. DNA for the CDR3: TGTGCCAGCAGCTTAAGAGCGGGGGGCGAATTTGAAGAGACCCAGTACTTC. Encoded protein: CASSLRAGGEFEETQYF.

The chain carries TRBV19 and TRBJ2-1; 10 nucleotides match TRBD2. The germline gives CDR1 LNHDA, CDR2 SQIVND (reference sequence). Trimming cost V 6 bases and J 4 bases; bases outside gene matches: 0. This CDR3 has 13 amino acids. CDR3 in amino acids: CASRLAGYNEQFF. The CDR3 nucleotides are TGTGCCAGTAGACTAGCGGGGTACAATGAGCAGTTCTTC.

The chain employs TRBV21-1 and TRBJ2-7; no check of the table's D call, TRBD2, against the DNA was made. TRBV21-1 represents a pseudogene. The CDR3 consists of 14 residues. CDR3 in amino acids: CASSKGGNSYEQYF. CDR3 bases: TGTGCCAGCAGCAAAGGCGGCAACTCCTACGAGCAGTACTTC.

The rearrangement uses TRBV27 and TRBJ2-2, with 8 positions matching TRBD2. CDR3 length: 15 amino acids. CDR1 and CDR2 (germline): MNHEY, SMNVEV (reference sequence). The V gene end was trimmed by 6 bases and the J gene end by 0 bases; junction bases not matched to a gene: 3. The CDR3 DNA reads as TGTGCCAGCAGAGAGGGACTAGCGAACACCGGGGAGCTGTTTTTT. Protein product: CASREGLANTGELFF.

The chain links TRBV7-2 to TRBJ2-7; 10 bases fit TRBD2. Trimming took 5 bases from V and 4 from J; bases not matched to a gene: 2. Per germline, CDR1 SGHTA and CDR2 FQGNSA. This CDR3 has 13 amino acids. The CDR3, as DNA: TGTGCCAGCAGCCATAGCGGGGGGTACGAGCAGTACTTC. Encoded protein: CASSHSGGYEQYF.

This clone was detected once. The chain uses TRBV27 and TRBJ2-4; 7 nucleotides line up with TRBD1. The CDR3 has 14 amino acids. CDR1 and CDR2 (germline): MNHEY, SMNVEV (reference sequence). The V and J ends lost 3 bases and 1 base, in that order; junction bases with no gene match: 0. The CDR3 DNA is TGTGCCAGCAGTTTGACAGGGGCCAAAAACATTCAGTACTTC. As protein: CASSLTGAKNIQYF.

This chain uses TRBV30 with TRBJ1-4, with D uncertain. The CDR3 consists of 13 residues. Trimming removed 1 base at V and 0 bases at J, with 3 bases between. CDR1 GTSNPN and CDR2 SVGIG come from the germline V gene (reference sequence). DNA of the CDR3: TGTGCCTGGAGTGGGACAACTAATGAAAAACTGTTTTTT. Its protein product is CAWSGTTNEKLFF.

As for this clone: In the same sample, other DNA sequences code for this CDR3. The chain combines TRBV30 with TRBJ1-2, with 9 bases identical to TRBD1. Germline loops: CDR1 GTSNPN, CDR2 SVGIG (reference sequence). The trim removed 0 bases at V and 5 bases at J, leaving 1 base unmatched. The CDR3 consists of 13 residues. CDR3 in DNA: TGTGCCTGGAGTGTGGGACAGGGATATGGCTACACCTTC. It encodes CAWSVGQGYGYTF.

This rearrangement joins TRBV7-9 to TRBJ2-7; D is unresolved. The germline V and J ends were trimmed by 3 bases and 2 bases, with 8 bases remaining between them. The CDR3 is 13 amino acids. CDR1 and CDR2 from the germline V gene are SEHNR and FQNEAQ (reference sequence). The CDR3 sequence: CASSFPSTYEQYF. DNA for the CDR3: TGTGCCAGCAGCTTTCCTAGTACCTACGAGCAGTACTTC. The full variable domain, in which reference TRBV7-9 and TRBJ2-7 provide the parts outside the CDR3, is DTGVSQNPRHKITKRGQNVTFRCDPISEHNRLYWYRQTLGQGPEFLTYFQNEAQLEKSRLLSDRFSAERPKGSFSTLEIQRTEQGDSAMYLCASSFPSTYEQYFGPGTRLTVT.

V gene TRBV6-4 combines with J gene TRBJ2-7, with TRBD1 identical over 10 bases. This CDR3 is built from 13 residues. V gave up 6 bases and J gave up 4 bases; unmatched junction bases: 3. Germline-derived CDR1 and CDR2 are MRHNA and SNTAGT. This chain's CDR3 is CASRTGGWYEQYF. DNA of the CDR3: TGTGCCAGCAGGACAGGGGGCTGGTACGAGCAGTACTTC.

The chain employs TRBV27 and TRBJ2-7; 8 bases map to TRBD1. Germline CDR1 and CDR2: MNHEY and SMNVEV (reference sequence). V gave up 6 bases and J gave up 4 bases; unmatched junction bases: 5. The CDR3 totals 13 residues. The CDR3 region has the DNA TGTGCCAGCAGGGACAGGGTTTTTTACGAGCAGTACTTC. Its protein product is CASRDRVFYEQYF.

The V gene is TRBV11-2, the J gene TRBJ2-3; TRBD2 matches at 7 bases. The V gene's germline CDR1 is SGHAT and CDR2 FQNNGV. This CDR3 has 15 amino acids. V lost 8 bases and J lost 3; bases outside the gene matches: 11. The CDR3 coding sequence is TGTGCCAGCTCCCCTAGCCCAGCGGGGACAGATACGCAGTATTTT. Its translation is CASSPSPAGTDTQYF.